These 26 T cell receptor beta chains were sequenced from one sample in a study of control samples from healthy donors and cancer patients. TCRdb's table, derived via immunoSEQ multiplex PCR, lists solely in-frame clones and lacks some. The table records about 120,000 clones, 80% to 95% of them present only once. The sample taken for sequencing was blood. These TCRs come from a man between 40 and 49 years old in good health.

The chain carries TRBV2 and TRBJ1-1; D call uncertain. The CDR3 is 13 residues long. Germline values: CDR1 SNHLY, CDR2 FYNNEI. The V end was cut by 2 bases, the J end by 0 bases, with 4 bases between. The CDR3 region is CASSEQVNTEAFF. The CDR3 DNA reads as TGTGCCAGCAGTGAACAGGTGAACACTGAAGCTTTCTTT.

The genes are TRBV14 and TRBJ1-2; 8 bases match TRBD1. Germline CDR1 is SGHDN and CDR2 is FVKESK. V lost 4 bases, J lost 11 bases, and 6 bases stayed unmatched. This CDR3 has 12 amino acids. The CDR3: CASSPWTGMYTF. The CDR3 nucleotides read TGTGCCAGCAGCCCTTGGACAGGGATGTACACCTTC.

Only one count was recorded for this clone. This chain connects TRBV28 to TRBJ1-4, with 8 bases fitting TRBD1. Germline assignment: CDR1 MDHEN and CDR2 SYDVKM. The CDR3 covers 14 residues. V was clipped by 7 bases and J by 3 bases; unmatched bases: 4. CDR3 sequence reads: CASIPTGANEKLFF. The CDR3 DNA follows: TGTGCCAGCATTCCGACAGGGGCTAATGAAAAACTGTTTTTT.

The chain couples TRBV5-6 to TRBJ2-7; 7 bases line up with TRBD1. Per germline, CDR1 SGHDT and CDR2 YYEEEE. After removal of 4 bases from V and 3 bases from J, the junction contained 10 bases not matched to a gene. This CDR3 has 15 amino acids. CDR3 coding DNA: TGTGCCAGCAGCCAGCCAGGGGGAAAGTACTACGAGCAGTACTTC. Amino acids: CASSQPGGKYYEQYF.

V is TRBV9 and J is TRBJ2-3, with 8 bases lining up with TRBD2. The J segment lost 0 bases and the V segment lost 0 bases, leaving 3 bases of the junction unmatched. Looked up from germline, CDR1 is SGDLS and CDR2 is YYNGEE. This CDR3 contains 16 residues. DNA for the CDR3: TGTGCCAGCAGCGTAGTAGCGGGACTTAGCACAGATACGCAGTATTTT. This gives the protein CASSVVAGLSTDTQYF.

V is TRBV6-5 and J is TRBJ1-5, with D possibly matching TRBD1 (5 bases). Germline loops: CDR1 MNHEY, CDR2 SVGAGI. The ends were cut back, 6 bases at V and 8 bases at J, with 17 bases in the middle. The CDR3 length is 14 residues. The CDR3 is CASRRGVGSEPQHF. DNA for the CDR3: TGTGCCAGCAGGAGGGGCGTGGGAAGTGAGCCCCAGCATTTT.

The chain combines TRBV5-1 with TRBJ1-1; D unclear. In germline, CDR1 is SGHRS, CDR2 YFSETQ. The V end lost 2 bases, the J end lost 4 bases, and 9 bases lay between the germline ends. The CDR3 consists of 13 residues. CDR3: CASSFQAGTEAFF. Written as DNA, the CDR3 is TGCGCCAGCAGCTTTCAGGCAGGCACTGAAGCTTTCTTT.

The count of this clone is one. V and J are TRBV5-1 and TRBJ2-7, with D tentatively TRBD1 (6 bases). Trimming cost V 5 bases and J 0 bases, with 9 bases left between them. The CDR3 totals 13 residues. CDR1 is SGHRS and CDR2 is YFSETQ in the germline V gene. The CDR3 here is CASRGTSSYEQYF. The CDR3 DNA follows: TGCGCCAGCAGAGGGACAAGCTCCTACGAGCAGTACTTC.

V is TRBV19 and J is TRBJ1-2; no firm D call. The germline V and J ends were trimmed by 3 bases and 4 bases, with 3 bases remaining between them. From germline, CDR1 is LNHDA and CDR2 SQIVND (reference sequence). The CDR3 has 11 amino acids. The DNA for the CDR3 is TGTGCCAGTAGTATTCCCTATGGCTACACCTTC. Its translation is CASSIPYGYTF.

The chain couples TRBV5-6 to TRBJ2-7; 9 nucleotides align to TRBD1. Germline-derived CDR1 and CDR2 are SGHDT and YYEEEE. This CDR3 comprises 14 residues. V lost 4 bases and J lost 3; bases outside the gene matches: 5. The CDR3 DNA sequence: TGTGCCAGCAGCCCGGGACAGGGAAACTACGAGCAGTACTTC. Protein sequence: CASSPGQGNYEQYF.

This clone is a singleton in its sample. The chain carries TRBV19 and TRBJ2-2, with D perhaps TRBD2 (5 bases). The CDR3 loop spans 12 amino acids. Trimming took off 7 bases at V and 7 bases at J, with 10 bases between the two ends. Germline V gene lookup returns CDR1 LNHDA and CDR2 SQIVND (reference sequence). Here the CDR3 reads CASKERVGELFF. The CDR3 DNA is TGTGCCAGTAAGGAGAGGGTCGGGGAGCTGTTTTTT.

The table lists this clone with a count of one. The chain is built from TRBV6-5 and TRBJ2-1, with unresolved D. The V end was cut by 0 bases, the J end by 11 bases, with 11 bases between. The CDR3 length is 13 residues. Germline CDR1 and CDR2: MNHEY and SVGAGI. The CDR3 DNA follows: TGTGCCAGCAGTTACTCGAGCGAATCTAAGCAGTTCTTC. Protein sequence: CASSYSSESKQFF.

This clone came up once. The chain couples TRBV5-5 to TRBJ2-1; 11 nucleotides match TRBD1. The germline gives CDR1 SGHKS, CDR2 YYEKEE (reference sequence). V lost 4 bases and J lost 15; bases outside the gene matches: 15. This CDR3 is built from 15 residues. CDR3 in amino acids: CASSRSQGQGARLFF. CDR3 coding DNA: TGTGCCAGCAGCCGGTCTCAAGGACAGGGGGCGAGGCTGTTCTTC. Using reference TRBV5-5 and TRBJ2-1 for the parts outside the CDR3, the full variable domain is DAGVTQSPTHLIKTRGQQVTLRCSPISGHKSVSWYQQVLGQGPQFIFQYYEKEERGRGNFPDRFSARQFPNYSSELNVNALLLGDSALYLCASSRSQGQGARLFFGPGTRLTVL.

Turning to this clone: The identical CDR3 is also encoded by other nucleotide sequences in the sample. CDR3 bases: TGTGCCAGCAGTCAGGGCGACAAGAGCTCCTACGAGCAGTACTTC. Residues: CASSQGDKSSYEQYF. V gene TRBV4-2 combines with J gene TRBJ2-7; perhaps TRBD1 as D (5 bases). CDR3 length equals 15 residues. Deletions cut 6 bases from V and 0 bases from J, with 15 bases between. CDR1 is LGHNA, CDR2 YNFKEQ, per germline.

This chain uses TRBV2 with TRBJ2-3, with a possible D match to TRBD1 (5 bases). Between the trimmed V and J ends, which lost 8 bases and 2 bases, there was a span of 20 bases. From germline, CDR1 is SNHLY and CDR2 FYNNEI. This CDR3 region has 16 residues. The CDR3 loop reads CASWTRSYRSTDTQYF. CDR3 bases: TGTGCCAGCTGGACACGATCCTACAGGTCCACAGATACGCAGTATTTT.

The gene calls are TRBV5-5 and TRBJ1-2, with no clear D. This CDR3 contains 12 residues. CDR1 and CDR2 from the germline V gene are SGHKS and YYEKEE (reference sequence). The V gene lost 4 bases and the J gene lost 4 bases, with 8 bases spanning the gap. Written as DNA, the CDR3 is TGTGCCAGCAGCACCGACATCTATGGCTACACCTTC. It specifies CASSTDIYGYTF.

The rearrangement links TRBV9 to TRBJ2-1; 8 bases match TRBD1. V trimming: 3 bases; J trimming: 10 bases; junction bases outside the gene matches: 12. Germline lookup yields CDR1 SGDLS and CDR2 YYNGEE. The CDR3 length is 15 residues. The CDR3 loop reads CASSDRGTYAREQFF. The DNA for the CDR3 is TGTGCCAGCAGCGACAGGGGGACCTATGCTCGGGAGCAGTTCTTC.

The chain uses TRBV2 and TRBJ1-5, with 7 positions matching TRBD1. The CDR3 totals 14 residues. V shed 3 bases, J shed 3 bases, and the junction held 2 bases outside the gene matches. Germline CDR1 SNHLY, CDR2 FYNNEI. This CDR3 reads CASSDRGNNQPQHF. The CDR3 DNA is TGTGCCAGCAGTGACAGGGGGAACAATCAGCCCCAGCATTTT.

The CDR3 DNA follows: TGTGCCAGCAGCCCTATCGACAGGGATGACAATGAGCAGTTCTTC. Its translation is CASSPIDRDDNEQFF. The rearrangement uses TRBV6-2 or TRBV6-3 and TRBJ2-1; 7 bases are a match to TRBD1. The V segment lost 6 bases and the J segment 5 bases; nucleotides outside the gene matches: 10. The CDR3 spans 15 residues. The germline V gene encodes CDR1 MNHEY and CDR2 SVGEGT.

J is TRBJ1-2 and V is TRBV5-6; TRBD1 agrees at 11 bases. The CDR3 runs to 16 residues. Germline V gene lookup returns CDR1 SGHDT and CDR2 YYEEEE. V was clipped by 2 bases and J by 2 bases; unmatched bases: 5. The CDR3 loop is CASSFGQGASNYGYTF. CDR3 DNA: TGTGCCAGCAGCTTCGGACAGGGGGCTAGCAACTATGGCTACACCTTC.

This clone was recorded only once. CDR3 sequence (DNA): TGTGCCATCAGTGAGTCTACAGCGGGGAATTCACCCCTCCACTTT. Translation: CAISESTAGNSPLHF. The rearrangement links TRBV10-3 to TRBJ1-6; D gene unclear. This CDR3 is 15 amino acids long. The V and J ends lost 0 bases and 7 bases respectively, with 10 bases between them. Germline CDR1 and CDR2: ENHRY and SYGVKD.

The J gene is TRBJ2-1, the V gene TRBV12-3 or TRBV12-4; D is undetermined. The CDR3 loop spans 13 amino acids. Trimming removed 2 bases at V and 8 bases at J, with 10 bases between. The CDR3 is CASSLYRGDEQFF. DNA of the CDR3: TGTGCCAGCAGTTTATACAGAGGAGATGAGCAGTTCTTC.

DNA for the CDR3: TGTGCCATCGGGGATTCACCCCTCCACTTT. Its translation is CAIGDSPLHF. V usage is TRBV10-3 and J usage is TRBJ1-6; D gene unclear. V was clipped by 8 bases and J by 8 bases, with 4 bases between them. The CDR3 is made up of 10 amino acids. Germline loops: CDR1 ENHRY, CDR2 SYGVKD.

The V gene is TRBV9, the J gene TRBJ2-7; 10 bases align to TRBD1. Germline V gives CDR1 SGDLS, CDR2 YYNGEE. The CDR3 runs 15 residues. The J segment lost 4 bases and the V segment lost 2 bases, leaving 6 bases of the junction unmatched. CDR3 amino acids: CASSVGQGPNYEQYF. CDR3 bases: TGTGCCAGCAGCGTGGGACAGGGGCCGAATTACGAGCAGTACTTC.

The chain combines TRBV5-1 with TRBJ2-3; TRBD1 aligns across 8 bases. The CDR3 totals 15 residues. The trim removed 6 bases at V and 3 bases at J, leaving 9 bases unmatched. The germline V gene encodes CDR1 SGHRS and CDR2 YFSETQ. The CDR3: CASTYRGSGTDTQYF. In DNA, the CDR3 is TGCGCCAGCACCTACAGGGGGTCGGGGACAGATACGCAGTATTTT.

This chain joins TRBV27 and TRBJ1-6, with a tentative D call TRBD1 (5 bases). The germline V and J ends were trimmed by 6 bases and 1 base, with 19 bases remaining between them. There are 18 residues in the CDR3. From germline, CDR1 is MNHEY and CDR2 SMNVEV (reference sequence). CDR3 sequence (DNA): TGTGCCAGCAGCCGAGGGGTCTTATCTGGGTCCTATAATTCACCCCTCCACTTT. Protein: CASSRGVLSGSYNSPLHF.